These 9 T cell receptor beta chains share one sample of origin, sequenced in a study of T cell repertoires in cytomegalovirus infection. One entry per CDR3 protein, called by TCRdb with MiXCR from the reads. The table lists hundreds of thousands of distinct CDR3 sequences, roughly 35% of them singletons, with roughly 2.8% in the top ten. The sequencing input was PBMCs. The receptors shown here come from a human donor in good health (CMV status not recorded). Some clones in this sample may be carry-over from other donors' samples.

In its sample, this clonotype was seen a few times. This sequence joins TRBV7-6 and TRBJ2-7; D uncertain. The CDR3 is 14 amino acids. CDR1 SGHVS and CDR2 FNYEAQ come from the germline V gene. With 6 bases removed from V and 5 bases from J, the gap between germline ends came to 17 bases. CDR3 bases: TGTGCCAGCAGTCCGGGTCCAAAGCCCCACGAGCAGTACTTC. This codes for CASSPGPKPHEQYF.

This chain links TRBV9 with TRBJ1-1; maybe TRBD1 (6 bases). Germline V gives CDR1 SGDLS, CDR2 YYNGEE. The V and J ends lost 3 bases and 5 bases respectively, with 17 bases between them. The CDR3 covers 15 residues. CDR3 DNA sequence: TGTGCCAGCAGCGCCCTCAGGGGCGGGAGGACTGAAGCTTTCTTT. It yields the protein CASSALRGGRTEAFF.

J is TRBJ2-1 and V is TRBV14, with 7 nucleotides matching TRBD2. Trimming removed 6 bases from V and 4 bases from J; junction bases left unmatched: 6. This CDR3 is built from 14 residues. CDR1 and CDR2 from the germline V gene are SGHDN and FVKESK. The DNA for the CDR3 is TGTGCCAGCAGTGGACTAGAGGCATACAATGAGCAGTTCTTC. Translating it yields CASSGLEAYNEQFF.

The chain couples TRBV5-1 to TRBJ2-7; TRBD1 is a possible D gene (7 bases). CDR3 size: 14 residues. Per germline, CDR1 SGHRS and CDR2 YFSETQ. V was pared by 6 bases and J by 1 base, with 14 bases between. The CDR3, as DNA: TGCGCCAGCACTTCGACAGGGACTTCCTACGAGCAGTACTTC. Amino acid sequence: CASTSTGTSYEQYF.

In the case of this clonotype: Its ends do not fully match the called genes, so a read error is possible. The J gene is TRBJ2-5, the V gene TRBV12-3 or TRBV12-4; either TRBD1 or TRBD2 may supply D (5 bases each). The CDR3 is 12 residues long. The CDR3 region is CASSQTVGTRYF. CDR3 sequence (DNA): TGTGCCAGCAGTCAGACAGTTGGGACCCGGTACTTC.

The chain links TRBV5-1 to TRBJ1-1, with D perhaps TRBD1 (5 bases). The V and J ends lost 2 bases and 6 bases respectively, with 8 bases between them. The CDR3 spans 12 residues. From germline, CDR1 is SGHRS and CDR2 YFSETQ. This CDR3 reads CASSFSGAEAFF. DNA for the CDR3: TGCGCCAGCAGCTTCTCGGGGGCTGAAGCTTTCTTT.

This clonotype occurred many times. CDR3 bases: TGTGCCAGCAGCTTGGGGACGGCTGGGGCCAACGTCCTGACTTTC. This translates into CASSLGTAGANVLTF. V and J are TRBV7-9 and TRBJ2-6; D possibly uses TRBD1 or TRBD2 (5 bases each). Deletions cut 3 bases from V and 2 bases from J, with 8 bases between. Per germline, CDR1 SEHNR and CDR2 FQNEAQ (reference sequence). The CDR3 extends over 15 amino acids.

This clonotype turned up a few times. The CDR3 here is CASSQDGQGNQPQHF. Here the CDR3 DNA reads TGCGCCAGCAGCCAAGACGGGCAGGGGAATCAGCCCCAGCATTTT. The chain has TRBV4-1 and TRBJ1-5; TRBD1 is a possible D gene (6 bases). The V gene's germline CDR1 is MGHRA and CDR2 YSYEKL. The CDR3 contains 15 residues. V was clipped by 0 bases and J by 4 bases, with 10 bases between them.

This clonotype was found many times. V is TRBV6-1 and J is TRBJ1-1; no clear D. Looked up from germline, CDR1 is MNHNS and CDR2 is SASEGT. V was shortened by 10 bases and J by 1 base, with 19 bases between the two germline ends. The CDR3 sequence is 15 residues long. CDR3 coding DNA: TGTGCCACGAAGTTAGGAGGAGTAGAGAACACTGAAGCTTTCTTT. It codes for CATKLGGVENTEAFF.